This is a list of T cell receptor beta chains from one sample in a study of T cell repertoires in cytomegalovirus infection. No antigen has been assigned to these receptors. In TCRdb, the reads were re-called with MiXCR into one record per CDR3 protein. Of 200,000 to 250,000 distinct CDR3 sequences detected, around two fifths appear once; the ten largest clones hold 55% to 60%. Material: CD8+ T cells from cultured PBMCs, obtained from culture after CMV antigen stimulation. The receptors here all came from a human donor in good health (CMV status not recorded). Some clones in this sample may be carry-over from other donors' samples. Both conserved end residues are part of each CDR3. A D gene is named only where the DNA matches it firmly. Size values are once, few and many counts, or a class for expanded clones, and some rows have none.

d_gene	v_gene	j_gene	abundance	CDR3nt	CDR3aa
TRBD2	TRBV7-3	TRBJ2-1	NA	TGTGCCAGCAGCTTAACGTCCCGACTAGCGGGCGACTACAATGAGCAGTTCTTC	CASSLTSRLAGDYNEQFF
NA	TRBV7-2	TRBJ2-1	many	TGTGCCAGCAGCTTTCGGGAGAGTCCCTACAATGAGCAGTTCTTC	CASSFRESPYNEQFF
NA	TRBV29-1	TRBJ1-2	once	TGCAGCGTTATCCCCCCTAACTATGGCTACACCTTC	CSVIPPNYGYTF
NA	TRBV12-5	TRBJ2-3	few	TGTGCTAGTAGGCGGACGGGTTTCACAGATACGCAGTATTTT	CASRRTGFTDTQYF
NA	TRBV5-1	TRBJ2-5	NA	TGCGCCAGCAGCTTGGGGACAGTCTCTGTGGAGACCCAGTACTTC	CASSLGTVSVETQYF
TRBD2	TRBV2	TRBJ2-3	NA	TGTGCCGGCGATCGCCCGGGGGGGCCGGGCACAGATACGCAGTATTTT	CAGDRPGGPGTDTQYF
TRBD1	TRBV4-2	TRBJ2-7	few	TGTGCCAGCAGCCGAGCTCGGGACAGAGTAACCTACGAGCAGTACTTC	CASSRARDRVTYEQYF
NA	TRBV5-6	TRBJ2-5	NA	TGTGCCAGCACCCTCGGGGGTAGCGAGACCCAGTACTTC	CASTLGGSETQYF
NA	TRBV7-9	TRBJ2-7	few	TGTGCCAGCAGCCCGGGGACTCCTATCGAGCAGTACTTC	CASSPGTPIEQYF
NA	TRBV27	TRBJ2-7	NA	TGTGCCAGCAGTTTATCTCGGGGGGAGCAGTACTTC	CASSLSRGEQYF
TRBD1	TRBV7-8	TRBJ1-1	NA	TGTGCCAGCATCCGACAGGGCGGCACTGAAGCTTTCTTT	CASIRQGGTEAFF
NA	TRBV7-3	TRBJ1-1	NA	TGTGCCAGCAGCTTACAGGGGTCGTCCTGGAACACTGAAGCTTTCTTT	CASSLQGSSWNTEAFF
NA	TRBV4-1	TRBJ2-1	NA	TGCGCCAGCAGCCAAGTCCCCGGCTACAATGAGCAGTTCTTC	CASSQVPGYNEQFF
TRBD1	TRBV20-1	TRBJ1-2	NA	TGCAGTGCTAGGAGGACAGGGGGCAGAAACTATGGCTACACCTTC	CSARRTGGRNYGYTF
TRBD1	TRBV28	TRBJ1-6	few	TGTGCCAGCAGTCGACAGGGGTGGGTTAGTTCACCCCTCCACTTT	CASSRQGWVSSPLHF
NA	TRBV7-8	TRBJ1-1	NA	TGTGCCAGCGTGGGGTTGGACACTGAAGCTTTCTTT	CASVGLDTEAFF
NA	TRBV7-9	TRBJ1-5	few	TGTGCCAGCAGCTTTGGGGGGGCAGGCCAGCCCCAGCATTTT	CASSFGGAGQPQHF
NA	TRBV5-1	TRBJ2-1	few	TGCGCCAGCAGCTCGCTGGACAGATCCGCCTACAATGAGCAGTTCTTC	CASSSLDRSAYNEQFF
NA	TRBV9	TRBJ1-1	NA	TGTGCCAGCAGCGAGAGAACACAGGGTATGGCGACTGAAGCTTTCTTT	CASSERTQGMATEAFF
NA	TRBV6-5	TRBJ2-5	NA	TGTGCCAGCACCAAGGACAGAAAGACCCAGTACTTC	CASTKDRKTQYF
NA	TRBV6-1	TRBJ2-1	NA	TGTGCCAGCAGTGAGTGGACCCTAAGCTCCTACAATGAGCAGTTCTTC	CASSEWTLSSYNEQFF
NA	TRBV6-5	TRBJ2-7	few	TGTGCCAGCAGTTATGATCTTGGCAGTTCCTACGAGCAGTACTTC	CASSYDLGSSYEQYF
NA	TRBV11-2	TRBJ2-1	few	TGTGCCAGCACCCTTTCGACTCCGTCCTACAATGAGCAGTTCTTC	CASTLSTPSYNEQFF
NA	TRBV28	TRBJ2-1	few	NA	CASSSSTSSYNEQFF
NA	TRBV7-2	TRBJ2-1	NA	TGTGCCAGCAGCTTTCGGGGAAACCTTTACAATGAGCAGTTCTTC	CASSFRGNLYNEQFF
TRBD2	TRBV4-1	TRBJ2-7	NA	TGCGCCAGCAGCCAAGAAGATCTGACTAGCGGGAGGTACGAGCAGTACTTC	CASSQEDLTSGRYEQYF